Sequencing of this TCR beta chain was carried out in a study of T cells in Graves' hyperthyroidism and ophthalmopathy (dated by TCRdb to the late 2010s). For the wider study: Peripheral blood was sampled at the time of initial diagnosis, prior to any treatment. TCR V-J signatures able to tell the groups apart were searched for in a discovery cohort of 90 to 100 patients, of whom 40 to 45 had Graves' ophthalmopathy and some 60 had stable Graves' hyperthyroidism. Whether ophthalmopathy could be predicted prospectively was tested in an independent validation cohort made up of approximately 19 hyperthyroidism patients plus 17 patients who later progressed to ophthalmopathy. The 95 to 100 discovery patients were randomly split 7:3 into training and test sets. Thyroid tissue and blood T-cell repertoires from six Graves' hyperthyroidism patients were also compared in the study. Following sampling, methimazole starting at 30 mg daily was given to hyperthyroidism patients, and high-dose intravenous methylprednisolone was given to ophthalmopathy patients. The paper reports TCR Vbeta CDR3 sequencing of 140 or so peripheral blood samples: some 44 ophthalmopathy, roughly 74 hyperthyroidism and about 17 progressor patients.

This clonotype has at least ten counts. Its recognized antigen is unknown. Within one base of it there is no much larger clone, and no base qualities were kept. Study-wide conclusions, independent of this receptor: In cross-validation, a model built on a 13 V-J signature told ophthalmopathy apart from stable hyperthyroidism with under 90% sensitivity and about 81% specificity, and in testing the same model reached 80%/75%. In validation, the model predicted progression to ophthalmopathy a median of roughly 6.5 months before onset, with over 55% sensitivity and roughly 79% specificity. No statistical method was used to set the sample size in advance, and investigators knew the group allocation. Most expanded thyroid clonotypes (frequency above 0.001) were also detected in blood, suggesting blood repertoires may reflect thyroid immune responses.

Stable Graves' hyperthyroidism was defined as no progression to ophthalmopathy during 18 months of follow-up. Hyperthyroidism patients were newly diagnosed, had a disease duration of under 2 months, and were aged 18 to 65 years. Any patient with an uncontrolled infection, another autoimmune disease, pregnancy or lactation was excluded. Clinical symptoms, serum thyroxine and TRAb, thyroid ultrasound, and orbital computed tomography formed the basis for the diagnoses. Ficoll-Paque density gradient centrifugation was used to isolate PBMCs from about 9 ml of fresh peripheral blood. Total RNA was extracted with Trizol reagent, and quality was checked on an Agilent 2100 Bioanalyzer. V is reduced by 1 base and J by 0 bases, leaving a spacing of 6 bases between them. CDR1 and CDR2 (MDHEN, SYDVKM) derive from the germline V gene. CDR3 length: 14 amino acids, cysteine to phenylalanine. Kept here is only the CDR3 DNA, which spans 42 bases and is read in frame from base 1.

Amplification of TCR beta CDR3 regions was carried out from RNA transcripts. The TCR CDR3 was subjected to a first round of RT-PCR using the HTBI primer set and the Qiagen OneStep RT-PCR kit. Libraries were constructed in a second round of multiplex PCR, after which size selection and purification were performed. Sequencing of the libraries was done on an Illumina HiSeq2000 using paired-end 100 bp reads. Per the authors' processing: Raw data were processed with SOAPnuke, discarding reads with adapters, uncalled bases, mean Phred below 15, or no exact constant-primer or identifier match. High-quality paired reads were merged using COPE v1.2.5, and each unique nucleotide sequence was defined as a clonotype. MiTCR v1.1 was used to align the clonotypes against IMGT TRBV, TRBD and TRBJ reference segments. The analysis was restricted to V-J combinations with a frequency above 0.0001, which together covered 99.2% of the repertoires. A TCS score was defined as the ratio between F50 (clonal expansion) and ExV (chaos), using BLOSUM62-based TCRdist between CDR3 peptides within each V-J. Welch's t-statistics and random forest reduced just over 500 V-J features to about 12, which were used in a naive Bayes classifier (R e1071). TCRdb redid the processing of the public reads, applying fastp at Q25 and MiXCR, and retained in-frame beta chains. Each entry is one CDR3 protein sequence, shown with its most common DNA and genes. The V and J calls follow TCRdb's processing rather than the paper's. The sample includes some 460,000 distinct CDR3 sequences, with about a sixth observed a single time. Of the sample, roughly 15% is held by the ten largest clones.

Sequences were obtained from blood. This chain is built from TRBV28 and TRBJ1-1, with TRBD1 as a weak D call on 6 bases. This clonotype originated in a woman aged 18-29 years with Graves' hyperthyroidism. The CDR3 corresponds to CASSLSGVNTEAFF. The nucleotide sequence reads TGTGCCAGCAGTTTATCAGGGGTGAACACTGAAGCTTTCTTT.